The 24 T cell receptor beta chains below were found in one sample sequenced in a study of regulatory T cells in long-lasting Graves disease. Sequencing libraries for TCR beta were prepared with iRepertoire HTBI primers and Arm-PCR of CDR3 regions. Each CDR3 protein is one row after TCRdb ran MiXCR on the multiplex PCR reads. There are hundreds of thousands of distinct CDR3 sequences in the sample; around a fifth occur only once, and 29% lies in the top ten. Stated time point: persistent/refractory GD, antithyroid drugs over 5 years with positive TRAb. Following extraction of RNA from PBMCs, that RNA was used to make the TCR library. This specimen was peripheral blood mononuclear cells (PBMCs), taken when the disease was refractory, from a patient treated with antithyroid drugs. The receptors shown here come from a female donor with Graves disease.

This clonotype was found a few times. The V and J genes are TRBV5-1 and TRBJ1-2; 10 bases line up with TRBD1. J was trimmed by 7 bases and V by 4 bases; bases with no gene match: 10. The CDR3 has 15 residues. Germline lookup yields CDR1 SGHRS and CDR2 YFSETQ. CDR3 nucleotide sequence: TGCGCCAGCAGCCCAAACGGACAGGGGGGCGCTGGCTACACCTTC. This translates into CASSPNGQGGAGYTF.

This clonotype was detected ten times or more. CDR3 nucleotides: TGTGCCAGCACGCTAGGACTAGCATCCTACGAGCAGTACTTC. Amino acids: CASTLGLASYEQYF. The chain combines TRBV11-2 with TRBJ2-7, with TRBD2 matching over 8 bases. The CDR3 contains 14 residues. With 7 bases clipped from V and 1 base from J, the junction kept 6 bases outside the gene matches. From germline, CDR1 is SGHAT and CDR2 FQNNGV.

The count of this clonotype is one. In DNA form, the CDR3 reads TGTGCCAGCAGCCCACCAGGACTAGCCTACAATGAGCAGTACTTC. Protein sequence: CASSPPGLAYNEQYF. The chain combines TRBV12-3 or TRBV12-4 with TRBJ2-7; 8 bases are a match to TRBD2. After removal of 6 bases from V and 7 bases from J, the junction contained 14 bases not matched to a gene. CDR3 length equals 15 residues.

Ten or more counts support this clonotype. This chain links TRBV18 with TRBJ1-5; D is perhaps TRBD1 (5 bases). CDR3 length equals 12 residues. Germline V gives CDR1 KGHSH, CDR2 LQKENI. Trimming took 6 bases from V and 4 from J, leaving 7 bases between them. CDR3 DNA: TGTGCCAGCTCCCACAGGAATCAGCCCCAGCATTTT. Its translation: CASSHRNQPQHF.

The rearrangement joins TRBV7-2 to TRBJ2-7; a weak D match, TRBD2 (6 bases). The V end was cut by 5 bases, the J end by 3 bases, with 17 bases between. Germline-derived CDR1 and CDR2 are SGHTA and FQGNSA. CDR3 size: 15 residues. The CDR3 loop reads CASSPRRGGLYEQYF. In DNA, the CDR3 is TGTGCCAGCAGCCCCAGGAGGGGCGGGCTCTACGAGCAGTACTTC.

This clonotype was recorded many times. The chain recombines TRBV3-1 with TRBJ2-7, with TRBD1 matching 9 bases. Germline V lookup: CDR1 LGHDT, CDR2 YNNKEL (reference sequence). The V segment lost 3 bases and the J segment 0 bases; nucleotides outside the gene matches: 6. The CDR3 loop spans 16 amino acids. The CDR3 nucleotides are TGTGCCAGCAGCCACTGGACAGGGGACTTCTCCTACGAGCAGTACTTC. Protein product: CASSHWTGDFSYEQYF.

The table lists this clonotype with a few counts. The chain joins TRBV12-3 or TRBV12-4 to TRBJ2-7, with D perhaps TRBD2 (6 bases). The CDR3 runs to 15 residues. The V and J ends lost 2 bases and 7 bases respectively, with 18 bases between them. The CDR3 nucleotides read TGTGCCAGCAGTTTACCACTATCTATAGGAGGGGAGCAGTACTTC. Translation gives CASSLPLSIGGEQYF.

On this clonotype itself: Just one base apart from a much larger clone, this may be a read error. V is TRBV6-2 or TRBV6-3 and J is TRBJ2-2, with D unclear. The CDR3 loop spans 13 amino acids. Germline V CDR1 and CDR2: MNHEY, SVGEGT. The CDR3 nucleotides read TGTGCCGGCAGTGAAACTCGCACCGGGGAGCTGTTTTTT. Its protein product is CAGSETRTGELFF.

In its sample, this clonotype was seen many times. This chain connects TRBV7-2 to TRBJ2-5, with 8 positions matching TRBD1. This CDR3 comprises 15 residues. The germline V gene encodes CDR1 SGHTA and CDR2 FQGNSA. V shed 2 bases and J 5 bases; nucleotides not matched to a gene: 7. CDR3 protein: CASSLRTGSLETQYF. Here the CDR3 DNA reads TGTGCCAGCAGCTTAAGGACAGGGAGTTTGGAGACCCAGTACTTC.

This clonotype appeared a few times. The chain uses TRBV6-1 and TRBJ1-5; 9 bases are a match to TRBD1. This CDR3 spans 18 amino acids. V was pared by 5 bases and J by 6 bases, with 17 bases of the junction left unmatched. In germline, CDR1 is MNHNS, CDR2 SASEGT. The CDR3 region has the DNA TGTGCCAGCAGTCCCCGACAGGGGGTACGTAAGGGGTTTCAGCCCCAGCATTTT. It codes for CASSPRQGVRKGFQPQHF.

The chain combines TRBV10-3 with TRBJ2-1; 7 nucleotides line up with TRBD2. V was clipped by 9 bases and J by 5 bases; unmatched bases: 10. Germline V gene lookup returns CDR1 ENHRY and CDR2 SYGVKD. This CDR3 has 14 residues. The CDR3 region is CAIREADRNNEQFF. CDR3 in DNA: TGTGCCATTCGGGAGGCCGACCGAAACAATGAGCAGTTCTTC.

The genes are TRBV7-2 and TRBJ1-1; weak D call: TRBD1 (5 bases). CDR1 and CDR2 (germline): SGHTA, FQGNSA. The CDR3 loop spans 15 amino acids. With 1 base removed from V and 11 bases from J, the gap between germline ends came to 20 bases. The CDR3, as DNA: TGTGCCAGCAGCTTAGTAGGGGCAAGTGTCATCGTGGCTTTCTTT. Translating it yields CASSLVGASVIVAFF.

This clonotype was seen ten or more times. The rearrangement uses TRBV7-8 and TRBJ1-5, with D perhaps TRBD1 (5 bases). V was trimmed by 8 bases and J by 2 bases, leaving 16 bases between them. Germline CDR1 is SGHVS and CDR2 is FQNEAQ. This CDR3 has 15 residues. The DNA of the CDR3 is TGTGCCAGCTCGGCGGGGGGAGGGGGCAATCAGCCCCAGCATTTT. Translating gives CASSAGGGGNQPQHF.

Many counts were recorded for this clonotype. This chain joins TRBV11-2 and TRBJ2-7; no firm D call. CDR1 is SGHAT and CDR2 is FQNNGV in the germline V gene. Trimming stripped 0 bases from V and 3 bases from J, with 12 bases between. CDR3 length equals 15 residues. The CDR3 reads CASSLDAIPGYEQYF. CDR3 nucleotide sequence: TGTGCCAGCAGCTTAGACGCCATACCGGGCTACGAGCAGTACTTC.

This clonotype was recorded at least ten times. The rearrangement joins TRBV7-9 to TRBJ1-6; D gene ambiguous. CDR1 is SEHNR and CDR2 is FQNEAQ in the germline V gene (reference sequence). The CDR3 covers 19 residues. Trimming removed 0 bases at V and 2 bases at J, with 17 bases between. As DNA, the CDR3 is TGTGCCAGCAGCTTAGCGTCGTCCGTAGACTTGCCCTATAATTCACCCCTCCACTTT. Amino acids: CASSLASSVDLPYNSPLHF. Full variable domain (remainder filled in from reference TRBV7-9 and TRBJ1-6): DTGVSQNPRHKITKRGQNVTFRCDPISEHNRLYWYRQTLGQGPEFLTYFQNEAQLEKSRLLSDRFSAERPKGSFSTLEIQRTEQGDSAMYLCASSLASSVDLPYNSPLHFGNGTRLTVT.

The chain is built from TRBV20-1 and TRBJ2-3, with 11 nucleotides matching TRBD2. The CDR3 is 15 amino acids. Germline V CDR1 and CDR2: DFQATT, SNEGSKA (reference sequence). The V gene end was trimmed by 2 bases and the J gene end by 0 bases; junction bases not matched to a gene: 1. CDR3 nucleotides: TGCAGTGCTAGACGGACTAGCGGGAGCACAGATACGCAGTATTTT. Translation: CSARRTSGSTDTQYF.

This clonotype has a handful of counts. This chain connects TRBV13 to TRBJ1-6; D is ambiguous. V was pared by 5 bases and J by 7 bases, with 12 bases between. The CDR3 is 14 amino acids. Germline V gene data show CDR1 as PRHDT and CDR2 as FYEKMQ (reference sequence). CDR3 in amino acids: CASSPGGENSPLHF. CDR3 DNA sequence: TGTGCCAGCAGCCCAGGTGGGGAGAATTCACCCCTCCACTTT.

In this sample, this clonotype turned up many times. V gene TRBV20-1 combines with J gene TRBJ2-5; 8 positions match TRBD2. CDR1 and CDR2 from the germline V gene are DFQATT and SNEGSKA (reference sequence). CDR3 size: 14 residues. The ends lost 2 bases at V and 4 bases at J; junction bases unmatched: 6. DNA for the CDR3: TGCAGTGCTAGACCCGGAGCGGGGGTAGAGACCCAGTACTTC. This codes for CSARPGAGVETQYF.

This clonotype was observed at least ten times. The chain combines TRBV6-1 with TRBJ1-1, with 7 bases that match TRBD1. V gave up 6 bases and J gave up 1 base; unmatched junction bases: 5. Germline lookup yields CDR1 MNHNS and CDR2 SASEGT. The CDR3 spans 14 residues. CDR3 DNA sequence: TGTGCCAGCAGCCGTGACAGGGCGAACACTGAAGCTTTCTTT. It yields the protein CASSRDRANTEAFF.

V usage is TRBV9 and J usage is TRBJ1-2, with D perhaps TRBD1 (5 bases). V dropped 0 bases and J dropped 7 bases, with 13 bases sitting between them. The CDR3 is made up of 14 amino acids. In germline, CDR1 is SGDLS, CDR2 YYNGEE. DNA of the CDR3: TGTGCCAGCAGCGTAGCCTTAGGGGCGGGTGGCTACACCTTC. Translating it yields CASSVALGAGGYTF.

At least ten counts were recorded for this clonotype. V and J are TRBV29-1 and TRBJ1-2; 9 bases fit TRBD1. Germline CDR1 and CDR2: SQVTM and ANQGSEA. The CDR3 is 12 residues long. V lost 7 bases and J lost 7; bases outside the gene matches: 7. The CDR3 nucleotides are TGCAGCGGGGGGGACAGGGCGGCTGGCTACACCTTC. Translating it yields CSGGDRAAGYTF.

This clonotype came up many times. This chain links TRBV6-1 with TRBJ2-7; no definite D call. V gave up 3 bases and J gave up 3 bases, with 12 bases separating them. Germline values: CDR1 MNHNS, CDR2 SASEGT. The CDR3 consists of 14 residues. DNA for the CDR3: TGTGCCAGCAGTGAGGCACGCGATCTCTACGAGCAGTACTTC. It translates to CASSEARDLYEQYF.

This clonotype was seen at least ten times. The V call is TRBV2, the J call TRBJ1-6; D is unclear. Germline CDR1 SNHLY, CDR2 FYNNEI. The CDR3 sequence is 15 residues long. V gave up 11 bases and J gave up 7 bases, with 21 bases separating them. CDR3 DNA: TGTGCCTCCGAGCTCGCAGGCTCCAACAATTCACCCCTCCACTTT. Its protein is CASELAGSNNSPLHF.

This clonotype has a count of ten or more. J is TRBJ1-5 and V is TRBV3-1, with unresolved D. CDR3 length equals 13 residues. The germline gives CDR1 LGHDT, CDR2 YNNKEL (reference sequence). V lost 4 bases and J 4 bases, leaving 8 bases between the germline ends. The CDR3 reads CASSRDLNQPQHF. CDR3 DNA: TGTGCCAGCAGCCGGGATTTAAATCAGCCCCAGCATTTT.